The rows below give T cell receptor beta chains drawn from one sample of a study of cytomegalovirus exposure and HLA in healthy donors. The data were produced by immunoSEQ multiplex PCR, yet TCRdb's version contains in-frame clones alone and is incomplete. The sample holds under 150,000 clones, 70% to 80% seen once. The sample comprised PBMCs. The receptors originated from a man aged 18 to 35 in good health and CMV-seronegative. The CDR3 runs from the conserved cysteine through the conserved F or W. The order of the fields is clone size, J gene, V gene, D gene, CDR3 DNA, CDR3 protein. The D gene is left open where the match is weak. The size entry is marked missing in some rows and otherwise reads once, few, many or a size class.

abundance: -
j_gene: TRBJ1-2
v_gene: TRBV13
d_gene: TRBD1
CDR3nt: TGTGCCAGCAGACAGGGACAGGGTTTCTATGGCTACACCTTC
CDR3aa: CASRQGQGFYGYTF

abundance: -
j_gene: TRBJ2-7
v_gene: TRBV30
d_gene: TRBD2
CDR3nt: TGTGCCTGGAGTGACACGGGTCCGTGGGAGGGCCGGTACGAGCAGTACTTC
CDR3aa: CAWSDTGPWEGRYEQYF

abundance: -
j_gene: TRBJ2-5
v_gene: TRBV9
d_gene: -
CDR3nt: TGTGCCAGCAGCGTAGGTTATGCGGAGACCCAGTACTTC
CDR3aa: CASSVGYAETQYF

abundance: -
j_gene: TRBJ2-1
v_gene: TRBV5-1
d_gene: -
CDR3nt: TGCGCCAGCAGCTTGGATCACAGAAACAATGAGCAGTTCTTC
CDR3aa: CASSLDHRNNEQFF

abundance: few
j_gene: TRBJ2-1
v_gene: TRBV9
d_gene: TRBD2
CDR3nt: TGTGCCAGCAGCGTAGGAGGTAGCGGGGCCAATGAGCAGTTCTTC
CDR3aa: CASSVGGSGANEQFF

abundance: -
j_gene: TRBJ2-7
v_gene: TRBV28
d_gene: -
CDR3nt: TGTGCCAGCGCCGGGACACCTGAAACTTACGAGCAGTACTTC
CDR3aa: CASAGTPETYEQYF

abundance: -
j_gene: TRBJ1-1
v_gene: TRBV7-3
d_gene: TRBD1
CDR3nt: TGTGCCAGCAGCTTAGATGCAGGGGGCACTGAAGCTTTCTTT
CDR3aa: CASSLDAGGTEAFF

abundance: -
j_gene: TRBJ1-1
v_gene: TRBV11-2
d_gene: TRBD1
CDR3nt: TGTGCCAGCACCCGAGCACAGGGGGCAACTGAAGCTTTCTTT
CDR3aa: CASTRAQGATEAFF

abundance: -
j_gene: TRBJ1-5
v_gene: TRBV10-3
d_gene: -
CDR3nt: TGTGCCATCAGTGCAGGGGAAGACAGGAGTTTGCATTTT
CDR3aa: CAISAGEDRSLHF

abundance: -
j_gene: TRBJ2-7
v_gene: TRBV7-9
d_gene: TRBD2
CDR3nt: TGTGCCAGCAGCCGGACTAGCGGGAATGTATTCGGGCAGTACTTC
CDR3aa: CASSRTSGNVFGQYF

abundance: few
j_gene: TRBJ1-6
v_gene: TRBV11-2
d_gene: -
CDR3nt: TGTGCCAGCAGAGTTATTACAGGGTTTGATAATTCACCCCTCCACTTT
CDR3aa: CASRVITGFDNSPLHF

abundance: -
j_gene: TRBJ2-7
v_gene: TRBV6-5
d_gene: -
CDR3nt: TGTGCCAGCATTAAGACGGGGTCCTACGAGCAGTACTTC
CDR3aa: CASIKTGSYEQYF

abundance: -
j_gene: TRBJ1-2
v_gene: TRBV10-2
d_gene: TRBD1
CDR3nt: TGCGCCAGCAGGGGGGACAGGGACAGCTATGGCTACACCTTC
CDR3aa: CASRGDRDSYGYTF

abundance: -
j_gene: TRBJ2-3
v_gene: TRBV9
d_gene: -
CDR3nt: TGTGCCAGCAGCGTAGTCCCCTCTAGAACAGATACGCAGTATTTT
CDR3aa: CASSVVPSRTDTQYF

abundance: -
j_gene: TRBJ2-1
v_gene: TRBV7-3
d_gene: TRBD1
CDR3nt: TGTGCCAGCGGCCGGGACAGGATTTACAATGAGCAGTTCTTC
CDR3aa: CASGRDRIYNEQFF

abundance: -
j_gene: TRBJ2-7
v_gene: TRBV18
d_gene: -
CDR3nt: TGTGCCAGCTCACCTGCGGCCCCTCCGGCCTACGAGCAGTACTTC
CDR3aa: CASSPAAPPAYEQYF

abundance: -
j_gene: TRBJ1-4
v_gene: TRBV19
d_gene: TRBD1
CDR3nt: TGTGCCAGTCCCTGGGACAGGGCGGATGAAAAACTGTTTTTT
CDR3aa: CASPWDRADEKLFF

abundance: few
j_gene: TRBJ1-3
v_gene: TRBV7-9
d_gene: -
CDR3nt: TGTGCCAGCAGCCCGGGAGCCGTATCTGGAAACACCATATATTTT
CDR3aa: CASSPGAVSGNTIYF

abundance: -
j_gene: TRBJ1-1
v_gene: TRBV5-5
d_gene: TRBD1
CDR3nt: TGTGCCAGCAGCACCGGACAGGGGTGGCCCTCGAACACTGAAGCTTTCTTT
CDR3aa: CASSTGQGWPSNTEAFF

abundance: -
j_gene: TRBJ1-1
v_gene: TRBV6-6
d_gene: -
CDR3nt: TGTGCCAGCAGTTACGACGACAGGACGAACACTGAAGCTTTCTTT
CDR3aa: CASSYDDRTNTEAFF

abundance: -
j_gene: TRBJ2-5
v_gene: TRBV5-1
d_gene: -
CDR3nt: TGCGCCAGCAGCTTGAGGCGGGGAGAAGAGACCCAGTACTTC
CDR3aa: CASSLRRGEETQYF

abundance: few
j_gene: TRBJ1-2
v_gene: TRBV27
d_gene: -
CDR3nt: TGTGCCAGCAGTTTACGGGGTAACTATGGCTACACCTTC
CDR3aa: CASSLRGNYGYTF

abundance: -
j_gene: TRBJ1-6
v_gene: TRBV5-4
d_gene: -
CDR3nt: TGTGCCAGCAGCTTCGGGACAAGGCTGAATTCACCCCTCCACTTT
CDR3aa: CASSFGTRLNSPLHF

abundance: -
j_gene: TRBJ2-1
v_gene: TRBV16
d_gene: TRBD1
CDR3nt: TGTGCCAGCAGCCAATTAGGGGACAGAGGATTCAATGAGCAGTTCTTC
CDR3aa: CASSQLGDRGFNEQFF

abundance: -
j_gene: TRBJ2-1
v_gene: TRBV9
d_gene: TRBD2
CDR3nt: TGTGCCAGCAGCACCCGGGGGGGGAGAGCCCTTTATGAGCAGTTCTTC
CDR3aa: CASSTRGGRALYEQFF

abundance: -
j_gene: TRBJ1-5
v_gene: TRBV6-1
d_gene: -
CDR3nt: TGTGCCAGCAGTGCCAGAGGAGGTTTTCAGCCCCAGCATTTT
CDR3aa: CASSARGGFQPQHF

abundance: -
j_gene: TRBJ2-1
v_gene: TRBV4-1
d_gene: TRBD2
CDR3nt: TGCGCCAGCAGCCAAAGCAGGGGCCCGGGACTAGCGGGAGGGCCTATCTTC
CDR3aa: CASSQSRGPGLAGGPIF

abundance: -
j_gene: TRBJ2-3
v_gene: TRBV30
d_gene: TRBD2
CDR3nt: TGTGCCTGGAGTGCTAGCGGGCGAGAGGGAACGCAGTATTTT
CDR3aa: CAWSASGREGTQYF

abundance: -
j_gene: TRBJ2-7
v_gene: TRBV13
d_gene: TRBD1
CDR3nt: TGTGCCAGCGTCGGACAGGGTCAGTACGAGCAGTACTTC
CDR3aa: CASVGQGQYEQYF

abundance: -
j_gene: TRBJ1-3
v_gene: TRBV6-6
d_gene: -
CDR3nt: TGTGCCAGCAGTTACCTGCCCGGGGTCCAAGGAAACACCATATATTTT
CDR3aa: CASSYLPGVQGNTIYF

abundance: -
j_gene: TRBJ2-7
v_gene: TRBV19
d_gene: TRBD1
CDR3nt: TGTGCCAGTAGTACGACAGGGGGGAGCTCCTACGAGCAGTACTTC
CDR3aa: CASSTTGGSSYEQYF

abundance: -
j_gene: TRBJ2-7
v_gene: TRBV4-1
d_gene: -
CDR3nt: TGCGCCAGCAGCCAAGCTAGCCTCAGCTCCTACGAGCAGTACTTC
CDR3aa: CASSQASLSSYEQYF

abundance: -
j_gene: TRBJ2-7
v_gene: TRBV18
d_gene: -
CDR3nt: TGTGCCAGTCGCGAGACAATTTCCCACGAGCAGTACTTC
CDR3aa: CASRETISHEQYF

abundance: -
j_gene: TRBJ2-5
v_gene: TRBV2
d_gene: -
CDR3nt: TGTGCCAGCAGATTAGAGTTTACAGGGTGGGGAGTGGAGACCCAGTACTTC
CDR3aa: CASRLEFTGWGVETQYF

abundance: -
j_gene: TRBJ2-4
v_gene: TRBV29-1
d_gene: -
CDR3nt: TGCAGCGTTGAAGAGGCGGGGACCAAAAACATTCAGTACTTC
CDR3aa: CSVEEAGTKNIQYF

abundance: -
j_gene: TRBJ2-1
v_gene: TRBV2
d_gene: TRBD2
CDR3nt: TGTGCCAGCACCAACCTCCCAGCGGGAGGGTATTACAATGAGCAGTTCTTC
CDR3aa: CASTNLPAGGYYNEQFF

abundance: -
j_gene: TRBJ1-2
v_gene: TRBV2
d_gene: TRBD1
CDR3nt: TGTGCCAGCATGGACAGGCTTAACTATGGCTACACCTTC
CDR3aa: CASMDRLNYGYTF

abundance: -
j_gene: TRBJ2-5
v_gene: TRBV28
d_gene: -
CDR3nt: TGTGCCAGCAGTTTAATCGGCGCGGTGGAGTACTTC
CDR3aa: CASSLIGAVEYF

abundance: few
j_gene: TRBJ2-3
v_gene: TRBV9
d_gene: TRBD1
CDR3nt: TGTGCCAGCGGACAGGAAAGCACAGATACGCAGTATTTT
CDR3aa: CASGQESTDTQYF

abundance: -
j_gene: TRBJ2-1
v_gene: TRBV27
d_gene: -
CDR3nt: TGTGCCAGCAGGACATGGGGAGGTAATGAGCAGTTCTTC
CDR3aa: CASRTWGGNEQFF

abundance: -
j_gene: TRBJ2-5
v_gene: TRBV5-1
d_gene: -
CDR3nt: TGCGCCAGCAGCTTAGTAGCGGACCGACAAGAGACCCAGTACTTC
CDR3aa: CASSLVADRQETQYF